These 29 T cell receptor beta chains originate from one sample sequenced in a study of shared clonotypes between healthy human individuals (dated by TCRdb to 2020 to 2021). The library was obtained by the immunoSEQ multiplex PCR assay. TCRdb took this table from immuneACCESS and kept in-frame rearrangements with V and J called. Such tables lack part of the clones; where checked against another copy, unresolved V genes explain under half of the gap, and the rest is unexplained. This sample lists approximately 470,000 clones; 81% were detected once. Of the sample, 9.5% to 15% is held by the ten largest clones. Sample: PBMCs. These receptors came from a woman between 40 and 50 years old in good health. Some clones in this sample may be carry-over from other donors' samples.

The chain recombines TRBV27 with TRBJ2-3; 11 bases are shared with TRBD2. After removal of 8 bases from V and 3 bases from J, the junction contained 10 bases not matched to a gene. This CDR3 contains 16 residues. Per germline, CDR1 MNHEY and CDR2 SMNVEV (reference sequence). The CDR3 DNA reads as TGTGCCAGCGCCGCTCCCCGGACTAGCGGGACAGATACGCAGTATTTT. Amino acid sequence: CASAAPRTSGTDTQYF.

In the case of this clone: The likely explanation is a read error, given a far larger clone one base away. J is TRBJ1-2 and V is TRBV2; TRBD1 matches 7 bases. After removal of 9 bases from V and 7 bases from J, the junction contained 11 bases not matched to a gene. This CDR3 comprises 13 residues. In germline, CDR1 is SNHLY, CDR2 FYNNEI. CDR3 nucleotide sequence: TGTGCCAGAACCAGGACAGGAAGTTCTGGCTACACCTTC. It encodes CARTRTGSSGYTF.

This chain links TRBV19 with TRBJ1-5, with 10 bases lining up with TRBD1. The CDR3 runs 16 residues. V was pared by 5 bases and J by 0 bases, with 4 bases of the junction left unmatched. In germline, CDR1 is LNHDA, CDR2 SQIVND (reference sequence). The CDR3 region has the DNA TGTGCCAGTAGTCGGACAGGGGGAGATAGCAATCAGCCCCAGCATTTT. Protein: CASSRTGGDSNQPQHF.

Of note for this clone: This could be a read error, since a much larger clone is one nucleotide away. J is TRBJ2-5 and V is TRBV30; 15 nucleotides line up with TRBD2. Matching the DNA end better, TRBJ2-7 makes the J call doubtful. The CDR3 spans 15 residues. Germline V lookup: CDR1 GTSNPN, CDR2 SVGIG (reference sequence). Here the CDR3 reads CAWTSGLAGGDEQYF. DNA of the CDR3: TGTGCCTGGACCAGTGGACTAGCGGGAGGGGACGAGCAGTACTTC.

The chain carries TRBV29-1 and TRBJ1-4, with D perhaps matching TRBD1 (6 bases). Germline V CDR1 and CDR2: SQVTM, ANQGSEA. There are 13 residues in the CDR3. Between the trimmed V and J ends, which lost 4 bases and 8 bases, there was a span of 14 bases. The CDR3 bases are TGCAGCGTTGGAGTTACAGGGATCGAAAAACTGTTTTTT. Amino acids: CSVGVTGIEKLFF.

The chain carries TRBV5-6 and TRBJ2-7; weak D call: TRBD2 (5 bases). Trimming removed 4 bases from V and 5 bases from J, with 19 bases in between. The CDR3 is 15 residues long. The germline V gene encodes CDR1 SGHDT and CDR2 YYEEEE. CDR3 DNA sequence: TGTGCCAGCAGCCCCGGTGGAGGTCCCACCCACGAGCAGTACTTC. Residues: CASSPGGGPTHEQYF.

This CDR3 reads CASSPLQGWDTEAFF. The CDR3 nucleotides read TGTGCCAGCAGTCCCTTACAGGGCTGGGACACTGAAGCTTTCTTT. The rearrangement uses TRBV5-4 and TRBJ1-1; D possibly corresponds to TRBD1 (6 bases). The CDR3 is made up of 15 amino acids. V lost 5 bases and J lost 3, with 17 bases in between. Germline values: CDR1 SGHNT, CDR2 YYREEE (reference sequence).

The chain uses TRBV11-1 and TRBJ2-7; TRBD1 agrees at 7 bases. There are 12 residues in the CDR3. J lost 7 bases, V lost 5 bases, and 5 bases had no gene match. Germline values: CDR1 SGHAT, CDR2 FQDESV (reference sequence). CDR3 protein: CASSPQGIEQYF. The CDR3 DNA reads TGTGCCAGCAGCCCACAGGGGATAGAGCAGTACTTC.

The V gene is TRBV6-5, the J gene TRBJ1-2, with TRBD1 matching 7 bases. The length of the CDR3 is 15 residues. V was pared by 5 bases and J by 4 bases, with 10 bases of the junction left unmatched. CDR1 and CDR2 (germline): MNHEY, SVGAGI. This CDR3 is CASSPPGTVFYGYTF. The CDR3 region has the DNA TGTGCCAGCAGTCCGCCCGGGACAGTGTTCTATGGCTACACCTTC.

As regards this clone: This may arise from a read error, as a much more abundant clone is one base away. The chain has TRBV19 and TRBJ2-3; D remains ambiguous. Per germline, CDR1 LNHDA and CDR2 SQIVND (reference sequence). There are 12 residues in the CDR3. V lost 4 bases and J 6 bases, leaving 8 bases between the germline ends. The CDR3 loop is CASSTPVDTQYF. The CDR3 nucleotides read TGTGCCAGTAGTACCCCTGTGGATACGCAGTATTTT.

This chain links TRBV2 with TRBJ2-2; D is uncertain. Germline V gives CDR1 SNHLY, CDR2 FYNNEI. Trimming removed 5 bases from V and 5 bases from J, with 15 bases in between. This CDR3 has 15 residues. CDR3 DNA: TGTGCCAGCAGTAACACCCCTCTAGGGACCGGGGAGCTGTTTTTT. Translated: CASSNTPLGTGELFF. The entire variable domain, with the rest obtained from reference TRBV2 and TRBJ2-2, is as follows: EPEVTQTPSHQVTQMGQEVILRCVPISNHLYFYWYRQILGQKVEFLVSFYNNEISEKSEIFDDQFSVERPDGSNFTLKIRSTKLEDSAMYFCASSNTPLGTGELFFGEGSRLTVL.

The rearrangement joins TRBV28 to TRBJ2-1, with TRBD2 identical over 10 bases. The CDR3 spans 16 residues. Germline CDR1 is MDHEN and CDR2 is SYDVKM. V gave up 3 bases and J gave up 4 bases; unmatched junction bases: 6. This CDR3 is CASSFLSGRVYNEQFF. CDR3 nucleotide sequence: TGTGCCAGCAGTTTTTTAAGCGGGAGGGTTTACAATGAGCAGTTCTTC.

The V gene is TRBV9, the J gene TRBJ2-7; TRBD1 agrees at 8 bases. Germline CDR1 and CDR2: SGDLS and YYNGEE. Unmatched junction bases numbered 2, after V lost 3 bases and J lost 0 bases. The CDR3 runs 14 residues. CDR3 residues: CASSGTGSSYEQYF. CDR3 nucleotides: TGTGCCAGCAGCGGGACAGGGAGCTCCTACGAGCAGTACTTC.

J is TRBJ2-7 and V is TRBV4-1; D call uncertain. Trimming took off 2 bases at V and 2 bases at J, with 13 bases between the two ends. The CDR3 has 15 residues. Germline CDR1 is MGHRA and CDR2 is YSYEKL. CDR3 sequence (DNA): TGCGCCAGCAGCCAAACCTTCGTGACCACCTACGAGCAGTACTTC. It translates to CASSQTFVTTYEQYF.

For this clone: The junction differs from germline at one of its ends, possibly a read error. The chain employs TRBV2 and TRBJ1-1; 8 bases agree with TRBD1. The CDR3 spans 12 residues. Germline V gives CDR1 SNHLY, CDR2 FYNNEI. As DNA, the CDR3 is TGTGCCAGCAGCCTACACGCCGACAGGGGAACTTTT. Translating it yields CASSLHADRGTF.

The chain couples TRBV5-1 to TRBJ1-3; a possible D gene is TRBD1 (5 bases). Trimming pared 0 bases from V and 2 bases from J, leaving 9 bases between. This CDR3 contains 15 residues. Per germline, CDR1 SGHRS and CDR2 YFSETQ. CDR3 protein: CASSLAGIPGNTIYF. CDR3 sequence (DNA): TGCGCCAGCAGCTTGGCAGGGATCCCTGGAAACACCATATATTTT.

This chain connects TRBV7-2 to TRBJ2-7; perhaps D is TRBD1 or TRBD2 (5 bases each). CDR3 length equals 13 residues. V dropped 4 bases and J dropped 4 bases, with 11 bases sitting between them. Germline V lookup: CDR1 SGHTA, CDR2 FQGNSA. The CDR3 protein is CASSSGPGYEQYF. DNA of the CDR3: TGTGCCAGCAGCTCGGGACCCGGATACGAGCAGTACTTC.

With regard to this clone: A read error is likely here: a far larger clone is one base away. V usage is TRBV5-1 and J usage is TRBJ1-1; no clear D. The CDR3 totals 15 residues. V lost 0 bases to trimming and J lost 9 bases, with 18 bases between them. Germline V gene lookup returns CDR1 SGHRS and CDR2 YFSETQ. The CDR3 DNA is TGCGCCAGCAGCTTGGGGGCAGCCGAGGATACTAAAGCTTTCTTT. This translates into CASSLGAAEDTKAFF.

This clone was seen once. A read error is likely here: a far larger clone is one base away. The chain joins TRBV7-2 to TRBJ1-2; D gene unclear. This CDR3 comprises 16 residues. The ends were cut back, 0 bases at V and 1 base at J, with 12 bases in the middle. The germline gives CDR1 SGHTA, CDR2 FQGNSA. CDR3 coding DNA: TGTGCCAGCAGCTTAGCTTCCGTACAGAGTAACTATGGCTACACCTTC. Protein sequence: CASSLASVQSNYGYTF. The variable domain in full, completed from reference TRBV7-2 and TRBJ1-2, reads GAGVSQSPSNKVTEKGKDVELRCDPISGHTALYWYRQSLGQGLEFLIYFQGNSAPDKSGLPSDRFSAERTGGSVSTLTIQRTQQEDSAVYLCASSLASVQSNYGYTFGSGTRLTVV.

This clone was seen repeatedly, ten times or more. Other DNA variants within this sample encode the same CDR3. The chain is built from TRBV6-6 and TRBJ2-7; D possibly uses TRBD1 or TRBD2 (5 bases each). Germline V CDR1 and CDR2: MNHNY, SVGAGI (reference sequence). This CDR3 comprises 14 residues. Trimming shortened V by 5 bases and J by 2 bases, and 13 bases separated the two germline ends. The chain's CDR3 is CASSLSGTAYEQYF. The CDR3 DNA is TGTGCCAGCAGTCTATCTGGGACCGCCTACGAGCAGTACTTC.

There are many counts of this clone. The chain has TRBV11-2 and TRBJ2-1; D uncertain. CDR1 and CDR2 from the germline V gene are SGHAT and FQNNGV. Trimming took 1 base from V and 2 from J, leaving 6 bases between them. The CDR3 totals 14 residues. The CDR3 bases are TGTGCCAGCAGCTTAGGGGATACCTACAATGAGCAGTTCTTC. It yields the protein CASSLGDTYNEQFF. Combining the CDR3 with reference TRBV11-2 and TRBJ2-1 gives the whole variable domain EAGVAQSPRYKIIEKRQSVAFWCNPISGHATLYWYQQILGQGPKLLIQFQNNGVVDDSQLPKDRFSAERLKGVDSTLKIQPAKLEDSAVYLCASSLGDTYNEQFFGPGTRLTVL.

This clone was seen repeatedly, ten times or more. This chain joins TRBV12-5 and TRBJ2-7, with no clear D. Germline CDR1 is LGHNT and CDR2 is FRNRAP. Deletions cut 6 bases from V and 4 bases from J, with 10 bases between. The CDR3 consists of 12 residues. The CDR3 region has the DNA TGTGCTAGTGGCAAATCCCCGTACGAGCAGTACTTC. It codes for CASGKSPYEQYF.

This chain connects TRBV27 to TRBJ2-5; 9 bases are shared with TRBD2. V gave up 7 bases and J gave up 5 bases; unmatched junction bases: 5. The CDR3 totals 13 residues. Per the germline V gene, CDR1 is MNHEY and CDR2 is SMNVEV (reference sequence). CDR3: CASKLAGWETQYF. As DNA, the CDR3 is TGTGCCAGCAAACTAGCGGGCTGGGAGACCCAGTACTTC.

On this clone itself: A far larger clone lies a single base away; this is likely a read error. This CDR3 is also generated by other DNA sequences in the sample. This chain links TRBV10-3 with TRBJ1-3; a possible D gene is TRBD1 (5 bases). CDR3 length equals 15 residues. CDR1 is ENHRY, CDR2 SYGVKD, per germline. CDR3 in amino acids: CATRDNPGSGNTIYF. The CDR3 region has the DNA TGTGCCACGCGAGACAACCCAGGGAGTGGAAACACCATATACTTT.

The chain is built from TRBV28 and TRBJ2-7, with TRBD1 matching 7 bases. With V trimmed by 7 bases and J by 0 bases, 15 bases remained unmatched. The germline CDR1 and CDR2 sequences are MDHEN and SYDVKM. The CDR3 length is 17 residues. CDR3 residues: CASTNPGQSLSSYEQYF. Here the CDR3 DNA reads TGTGCCAGCACCAACCCGGGACAGAGCCTTAGCTCCTACGAGCAGTACTTC.

The rearrangement uses TRBV28 and TRBJ1-1; D uncertain. This CDR3 has 14 residues. Trimming cost V 7 bases and J 0 bases, with 12 bases left between them. CDR1 MDHEN and CDR2 SYDVKM come from the germline V gene. The CDR3 sequence: CASISGAMNTEAFF. Here the CDR3 DNA reads TGTGCCAGCATTAGCGGCGCCATGAACACTGAAGCTTTCTTT.

The J gene is TRBJ2-3, the V gene TRBV30; 8 bases are a match to TRBD2. V shed 4 bases, J shed 1 base, and the junction held 10 bases outside the gene matches. The germline gives CDR1 GTSNPN, CDR2 SVGIG (reference sequence). The CDR3 covers 16 residues. This chain's CDR3 is CAWKLGLGRGTDTQYF. For the CDR3, the DNA is TGTGCCTGGAAATTGGGACTAGGACGGGGCACAGATACGCAGTATTTT.

The J gene is TRBJ1-2, the V gene TRBV6-1; D may be TRBD1 (5 bases). From germline, CDR1 is MNHNS and CDR2 SASEGT. V lost 0 bases and J lost 1, with 15 bases in between. CDR3 length equals 17 residues. The CDR3 reads CASSEAARWTLNYGYTF. The CDR3 nucleotides read TGTGCCAGCAGTGAAGCCGCCAGGTGGACACTTAACTATGGCTACACCTTC.

The CDR3 region has the DNA TGTGCCAGCAGCTTAGCGACAGGGGGAGATGCTTTCTTT. It translates to CASSLATGGDAFF. V and J are TRBV7-9 and TRBJ1-1, with 9 nucleotides matching TRBD1. V gave up 0 bases and J gave up 11 bases; unmatched junction bases: 4. This CDR3 is 13 amino acids long. Germline V gene sequence: CDR1 SEHNR, CDR2 FQNEAQ (reference sequence).